This is a list of T cell receptor beta chains from one sample in a study of vaccination effects on CD4 cells after COVID-19. Their antigens remain unidentified. Profiling relied on immunoSEQ multiplex PCR, and the TCRdb table lists in-frame clones only, not all of them. This sample has around 37,000 clones, with approximately 70% found just once. The source material was CD4+ T cells from PBMCs cultured with a peptide pool, sampled before COVID-19 vaccination. The receptors shown here come from a human donor who had a prior SARS-CoV-2 infection. Both conserved end residues are part of each CDR3. Each record gives: CDR3 DNA, CDR3 protein, V gene, CDR3 length, D gene, J gene, clone size. A D gene is named only where the DNA matches it firmly. Part of the rows lack a size; the others show once, few, many or a class for expanded clones.

DNA: TGTGCCAGCAGCTTGGGAGCGGGGGGGCAGGGTGAGCAGTTCTTC
CDR3: CASSLGAGGQGEQFF
V: TRBV5-4
length: 15
D: TRBD2
J: TRBJ2-1
size: -

DNA: TGTGCCAGCAGTTTAAGGGGTTGGGGCTACACCTTC
CDR3: CASSLRGWGYTF
V: TRBV12-3/TRBV12-4
length: 12
D: -
J: TRBJ1-2
size: -

DNA: TGTGCCAGCAGCCAACCCTGGGTAGGGCGTGATGGCTACACCTTC
CDR3: CASSQPWVGRDGYTF
V: TRBV3-1/TRBV3-2
length: 15
D: -
J: TRBJ1-2
size: -

DNA: TGCGCCAGCAGGCGTGGGGTCATCACAGATACGCAGTATTTT
CDR3: CASRRGVITDTQYF
V: TRBV5-1
length: 14
D: -
J: TRBJ2-3
size: -

DNA: TGTGCCAGCAGCTTAATAGGGCAAGAGGGCTACACCTTC
CDR3: CASSLIGQEGYTF
V: TRBV7-9
length: 13
D: -
J: TRBJ1-2
size: -

DNA: TGTGCCACCAGTGTCCGGAATGAGCAGTTCTTC
CDR3: CATSVRNEQFF
V: TRBV24-1
length: 11
D: -
J: TRBJ2-1
size: -

DNA: TGTGCCAGCAGCCCGACGGCTACAAACTATGGCTACACCTTC
CDR3: CASSPTATNYGYTF
V: TRBV5-4
length: 14
D: -
J: TRBJ1-2
size: few

DNA: TGCGCCAGCAGCTACGGGACAGGGGGGGGCTACGAGCAGTACTTC
CDR3: CASSYGTGGGYEQYF
V: TRBV5-1
length: 15
D: TRBD1
J: TRBJ2-7
size: -

DNA: TGTGCCAGCAGCTTTCAGGGGAACACTGAAGCTTTCTTT
CDR3: CASSFQGNTEAFF
V: TRBV11-1
length: 13
D: -
J: TRBJ1-1
size: once

DNA: TGCGCCAGCAGCCCAGACAGGTACTCCTACGAGCAGTACTTC
CDR3: CASSPDRYSYEQYF
V: TRBV5-1
length: 14
D: -
J: TRBJ2-7
size: -

DNA: TGTGCCAGCAGCGTTCTGGGACAGGCCTACAATGAGCAGTTCTTC
CDR3: CASSVLGQAYNEQFF
V: TRBV7-2
length: 15
D: TRBD1
J: TRBJ2-1
size: -

DNA: TGTGCCACCAGTGATTCTAGCGGGGCGGGGTCCTACAATGAGCAGTTCTTC
CDR3: CATSDSSGAGSYNEQFF
V: TRBV24-1
length: 17
D: TRBD2
J: TRBJ2-1
size: -

DNA: TGCAGTGCTAGTCCAGGAGGGAATAACAATGAGCAGTTCTTC
CDR3: CSASPGGNNNEQFF
V: TRBV20-1
length: 14
D: -
J: TRBJ2-1
size: few

DNA: TGTGCCAGCAGTTACCCTACAAGAGGCCCCGGGGAGGTTACCTACGAGCAGTACTTC
CDR3: CASSYPTRGPGEVTYEQYF
V: TRBV6-2/TRBV6-3
length: 19
D: -
J: TRBJ2-7
size: -

DNA: TGCAGCGTTGAAGAACTAGCTGGACAATATGAGCAGTTCTTC
CDR3: CSVEELAGQYEQFF
V: TRBV29-1
length: 14
D: -
J: TRBJ2-1
size: -

DNA: TGCGCCAGCAGCTTTCCAGGAAGGGACACTGAAGCTTTCTTT
CDR3: CASSFPGRDTEAFF
V: TRBV5-1
length: 14
D: -
J: TRBJ1-1
size: -

DNA: TGTGCCAGCTCACATAATCAGGTCACCTCTGGAAACACCATATATTTT
CDR3: CASSHNQVTSGNTIYF
V: TRBV18
length: 16
D: -
J: TRBJ1-3
size: -

DNA: TGTGCGGCTGCAGGGTCCCCTAACAATGAGCAGTTCTTC
CDR3: CAAAGSPNNEQFF
V: TRBV2
length: 13
D: -
J: TRBJ2-1
size: medium-sized

DNA: TGTGCCAGCAGAGAGACAGTAGGGGACTACGAGCAGTACTTC
CDR3: CASRETVGDYEQYF
V: TRBV6-5
length: 14
D: -
J: TRBJ2-7
size: -

DNA: TGTGCCACCAGTGATCCGAGGGGGACGGAAGAGACCCAGTACTTC
CDR3: CATSDPRGTEETQYF
V: TRBV24-1
length: 15
D: -
J: TRBJ2-5
size: -

DNA: TGTGCCTGGAGTGTGTGGGGGATGCAAGAGACCCAGTACTTC
CDR3: CAWSVWGMQETQYF
V: TRBV30
length: 14
D: -
J: TRBJ2-5
size: once

DNA: TGTGCCAGCACCAGGGACGAAAACACTGAAGCTTTCTTT
CDR3: CASTRDENTEAFF
V: TRBV5-4
length: 13
D: -
J: TRBJ1-1
size: -

DNA: TGTGCCAGCAGTTCCCGCAGATTTGGGGCGAACCCCTATAGCAATCAGCCCCAGCATTTT
CDR3: CASSSRRFGANPYSNQPQHF
V: TRBV6-2/TRBV6-3
length: 20
D: -
J: TRBJ1-5
size: -

DNA: TGTGCCAGCAGTTCAACAGGGTTTCAGTACTTC
CDR3: CASSSTGFQYF
V: TRBV12-3/TRBV12-4
length: 11
D: -
J: TRBJ2-4
size: -

DNA: TGTGCCAGTAGTATAGCGCGCGGGAGGGCCTACGAGCAGTACTTC
CDR3: CASSIARGRAYEQYF
V: TRBV19
length: 15
D: TRBD2
J: TRBJ2-7
size: -

DNA: TGTGCCAGCAGCTTAGCGGGACAATACTACGAGCAGTACTTC
CDR3: CASSLAGQYYEQYF
V: TRBV11-2
length: 14
D: -
J: TRBJ2-7
size: few

DNA: TGTGCCAGCAGCCCGGGGGCCCGGTCCCTATACGAGCAGTACTTC
CDR3: CASSPGARSLYEQYF
V: TRBV27
length: 15
D: -
J: TRBJ2-7
size: once

DNA: TGTGCCAGCAGCCTCAGGACTAGCGGGGTAGATACGCAGTATTTT
CDR3: CASSLRTSGVDTQYF
V: TRBV7-6
length: 15
D: TRBD2
J: TRBJ2-3
size: -

DNA: TGTGCCAGCTCACCACCTGCGACCTGGGACAAAAATTCACCCCTCCACTTT
CDR3: CASSPPATWDKNSPLHF
V: TRBV18
length: 17
D: -
J: TRBJ1-6
size: -

DNA: TGTGCCAGCAGTAGACAGGTGAACACTGAAGCTTTCTTT
CDR3: CASSRQVNTEAFF
V: TRBV6-2/TRBV6-3
length: 13
D: -
J: TRBJ1-1
size: -

DNA: TGTGCCAGCAAACGACAGGGTGCAGATACGCAGTATTTT
CDR3: CASKRQGADTQYF
V: TRBV6-5
length: 13
D: TRBD1
J: TRBJ2-3
size: once

DNA: TGTGCCAGCAGACATACAGGGGGCGAGAGAAATTTCTTT
CDR3: CASRHTGGERNFF
V: TRBV6-5
length: 13
D: TRBD1
J: TRBJ1-1
size: -

DNA: TGTGCCAGCAGCCAGGGTCCACAGAATTTTTACGAGCAGTACTTC
CDR3: CASSQGPQNFYEQYF
V: TRBV3-1/TRBV3-2
length: 15
D: -
J: TRBJ2-7
size: -

DNA: TGTGCCAGCAGCTTTACACCCAGGGTAGAGACCCAGTACTTC
CDR3: CASSFTPRVETQYF
V: TRBV5-6
length: 14
D: -
J: TRBJ2-5
size: -

DNA: TGTGCCAGCAGTAGAGACGGGGGCTCGACCCGGGAAAAACTGTTTTTT
CDR3: CASSRDGGSTREKLFF
V: TRBV5-4
length: 16
D: -
J: TRBJ1-4
size: -

DNA: TGCGCCAGCAGCATGACGACCGGGACAGATAACTATGGCTACACCTTC
CDR3: CASSMTTGTDNYGYTF
V: TRBV5-1
length: 16
D: TRBD1
J: TRBJ1-2
size: few

DNA: TGTGCCAGCAGCTTATCAGGGGCCGGGGAGCTGTTTTTT
CDR3: CASSLSGAGELFF
V: TRBV7-9
length: 13
D: -
J: TRBJ2-2
size: -

DNA: TGCAGCGTTGGGGACAGGGATGAAGCTTTCTTT
CDR3: CSVGDRDEAFF
V: TRBV29-1
length: 11
D: TRBD1
J: TRBJ1-1
size: -

DNA: TGCGCCAGCAGCTTGGCTCTCCGTCTCGGGACAGGGAGGCCCGGGGAGCTGTTTTTT
CDR3: CASSLALRLGTGRPGELFF
V: TRBV5-1
length: 19
D: TRBD1
J: TRBJ2-2
size: few

DNA: TGTGCCAGCAGCCCCGGCGGGGACCCGGGGATATTTACGCAGTATTTT
CDR3: CASSPGGDPGIFTQYF
V: TRBV11-3
length: 16
D: -
J: TRBJ2-3
size: -

DNA: TGTGCCAGCAGTAGCCCCGGGTGGCTACAGCCCCAGCATTTT
CDR3: CASSSPGWLQPQHF
V: TRBV28
length: 14
D: -
J: TRBJ1-5
size: -

DNA: TGCAGTGCTAGTCCCAATTCCTACGAGCAGTACTTC
CDR3: CSASPNSYEQYF
V: TRBV20-1
length: 12
D: -
J: TRBJ2-7
size: -

DNA: TGTGCCAGCAGCTTATTAGGTAGCGGGCCGCCGGGGTCCTACAATGAGCAGTTCTTC
CDR3: CASSLLGSGPPGSYNEQFF
V: TRBV7-9
length: 19
D: TRBD2
J: TRBJ2-1
size: -

DNA: TGTGCCAGCAGCCAATCAACCGGGGGGGGGCCCGCTTGGGAGACCCAGTACTTC
CDR3: CASSQSTGGGPAWETQYF
V: TRBV4-2
length: 18
D: TRBD2
J: TRBJ2-5
size: once

DNA: TGTGCCAGCAGCCCCCAGGGAAACACCATATATTTT
CDR3: CASSPQGNTIYF
V: TRBV6-5
length: 12
D: -
J: TRBJ1-3
size: -

DNA: TGTGCCAGTAAACCCAGCGGGAGTCCGGGCACCGGGGAGCTGTTTTTT
CDR3: CASKPSGSPGTGELFF
V: TRBV19
length: 16
D: TRBD2
J: TRBJ2-2
size: -

DNA: TGTGCCAGCAGCTTCACATGGATGAACACTGAAGCTTTCTTT
CDR3: CASSFTWMNTEAFF
V: TRBV3-1/TRBV3-2
length: 14
D: -
J: TRBJ1-1
size: few

DNA: TGTGCCGCAGGACAGTCCGCCAAGGAAAAACTGTTTTTT
CDR3: CAAGQSAKEKLFF
V: TRBV6-5
length: 13
D: -
J: TRBJ1-4
size: -

DNA: TGTGCCAGCAGGTCAATAGGCGACTCGCTTGGCTACACCTTC
CDR3: CASRSIGDSLGYTF
V: TRBV11-2
length: 14
D: -
J: TRBJ1-2
size: -

DNA: TGTGCCAGCAGTTTCCCCGCGCACGGGAATGAGGGCCACTTT
CDR3: CASSFPAHGNEGHF
V: TRBV6-6
length: 14
D: -
J: TRBJ1-6
size: once

DNA: TGTGCCAGCAGTTACTCCAAGGCATACTACAATGAGCAGTTCTTC
CDR3: CASSYSKAYYNEQFF
V: TRBV6-2/TRBV6-3
length: 15
D: -
J: TRBJ2-1
size: few

DNA: TGTGCCACCAGTGATTTCCCAGCGGGAGCCTCTAGCACAGATACGCAGTATTTT
CDR3: CATSDFPAGASSTDTQYF
V: TRBV24-1
length: 18
D: TRBD2
J: TRBJ2-3
size: -

DNA: TGTGCCAGCAGCTCCCTATCGGGGGAAAACTCCTACGAGCAGTACTTC
CDR3: CASSSLSGENSYEQYF
V: TRBV11-2
length: 16
D: -
J: TRBJ2-7
size: -

DNA: TGTGCCAGCTCACCGAATTCAGACAGGGACTATGGCTACACCTTC
CDR3: CASSPNSDRDYGYTF
V: TRBV18
length: 15
D: TRBD1
J: TRBJ1-2
size: -

DNA: TGTGCCAGCACAACAGACTATGGCTACACCTTC
CDR3: CASTTDYGYTF
V: TRBV2
length: 11
D: -
J: TRBJ1-2
size: few